Below are 21 T cell receptor beta chains sequenced from a single sample in a study of T cells in Graves' hyperthyroidism and ophthalmopathy. The TCR beta CDR3 regions underwent amplification using RNA transcripts as the source. Initially, a first-round RT-PCR of the TCR CDR3 employed the HTBI primer set. TCRdb recomputed calls from the multiplex PCR reads with MiXCR, one row per CDR3 protein. The repertoire holds roughly 400,000 distinct CDR3 sequences, with 11% to 15% as singletons. Sequenced: blood. The receptors here all came from a man between 50 and 59 years old with Graves' ophthalmopathy.

This clonotype was seen a few times. The V gene is TRBV29-1, the J gene TRBJ2-7; D call uncertain. The CDR3 consists of 12 residues. The germline CDR1 and CDR2 sequences are SQVTM and ANQGSEA. Between the trimmed V and J ends, which lost 4 bases and 3 bases, there was a span of 10 bases. The CDR3 region is CSVAGYGYEQYF. CDR3 nucleotide sequence: TGCAGCGTTGCTGGTTACGGCTACGAGCAGTACTTC.

Only a few counts were recorded for this clonotype. The rearrangement links TRBV3-1 to TRBJ2-7, with a tentative D call TRBD2 (6 bases). Germline CDR1 and CDR2: LGHDT and YNNKEL (reference sequence). The CDR3 covers 16 residues. V lost 1 base to trimming and J lost 3 bases, with 16 bases between them. CDR3 residues: CASSQAPRDGNYEQYF. In nucleotides, the CDR3 is TGTGCCAGCAGCCAAGCGCCGCGGGACGGGAACTACGAGCAGTACTTC.

This clonotype was picked up many times. The genes are TRBV2 and TRBJ1-5; D possibly corresponds to TRBD1 (5 bases). The germline V gene has CDR1 SNHLY and CDR2 FYNNEI. The CDR3 covers 13 residues. Trimming stripped 5 bases from V and 8 bases from J, with 13 bases between. The CDR3 DNA reads TGTGCCAGCAGTTTACAGGCCCCAGAGCCCCAGCATTTT. As protein: CASSLQAPEPQHF.

This clonotype was seen only a few times. V is TRBV2 and J is TRBJ1-5; no firm D call. Germline CDR1 is SNHLY and CDR2 is FYNNEI. The CDR3 runs 14 residues. Trimming pared 3 bases from V and 6 bases from J, leaving 12 bases between. CDR3 sequence: CASSDVEEGQPQHF. The CDR3 nucleotides read TGTGCCAGCAGTGATGTGGAGGAGGGTCAGCCCCAGCATTTT. The variable domain in full, with the rest retrieved from reference TRBV2 and TRBJ1-5, is EPEVTQTPSHQVTQMGQEVILRCVPISNHLYFYWYRQILGQKVEFLVSFYNNEISEKSEIFDDQFSVERPDGSNFTLKIRSTKLEDSAMYFCASSDVEEGQPQHFGDGTRLSIL.

This clonotype was seen ten or more times. The chain is built from TRBV7-9 and TRBJ2-7; TRBD1 aligns across 7 bases. This CDR3 comprises 14 residues. V lost 3 bases and J lost 3; bases outside the gene matches: 5. Germline V gene data show CDR1 as SEHNR and CDR2 as FQNEAQ (reference sequence). CDR3 amino acids: CASSLTGQNYEQYF. CDR3 coding DNA: TGTGCCAGCAGCTTGACGGGACAGAACTACGAGCAGTACTTC.

Many counts were recorded for this clonotype. The rearrangement links TRBV7-8 to TRBJ2-5; D might be TRBD1 (5 bases). V was clipped by 1 base and J by 8 bases, with 26 bases between them. The germline gives CDR1 SGHVS, CDR2 FQNEAQ. The CDR3 has 18 residues. CDR3 nucleotide sequence: TGTGCCAGCAGCTTAGAAGGCACGGACACCTATCCAACCACCACCCAGTACTTC. This codes for CASSLEGTDTYPTTTQYF. Using reference TRBV7-8 and TRBJ2-5 for the parts outside the CDR3, the full variable domain is GAGVSQSPRYKVAKRGQDVALRCDPISGHVSLFWYQQALGQGPEFLTYFQNEAQLDKSGLPSDRFFAERPEGSVSTLKIQRTQQEDSAVYLCASSLEGTDTYPTTTQYFGPGTRLLVL.

This clonotype was detected only a few times. The J gene is TRBJ2-5, the V gene TRBV4-1; 9 bases agree with TRBD2. The V segment lost 4 bases and the J segment 5 bases; nucleotides outside the gene matches: 14. The CDR3 runs 17 residues. Germline lookup yields CDR1 MGHRA and CDR2 YSYEKL. CDR3 in DNA: TGCGCCAGCAGCCGACGAACCGGGACTAGCCGGAGGGAGACCCAGTACTTC. This encodes CASSRRTGTSRRETQYF.

This clonotype has ten or more counts. The genes are TRBV28 and TRBJ1-1; D call uncertain. The V end was cut by 0 bases, the J end by 4 bases, with 3 bases between. Germline V lookup: CDR1 MDHEN, CDR2 SYDVKM. The CDR3 has 12 amino acids. Written as DNA, the CDR3 is TGTGCCAGCAGTTTATGGCTCACTGAAGCTTTCTTT. Protein sequence: CASSLWLTEAFF.

Ten or more counts support this clonotype. The chain combines TRBV2 with TRBJ2-1; 12 nucleotides agree with TRBD2. CDR3 size: 15 residues. V lost 4 bases and J lost 7; bases outside the gene matches: 5. The germline gives CDR1 SNHLY, CDR2 FYNNEI. The CDR3 sequence is CASSGLAGVGNEQFF. The DNA of the CDR3 is TGTGCCAGCAGTGGACTAGCGGGAGTGGGGAATGAGCAGTTCTTC. The full variable domain, in which reference TRBV2 and TRBJ2-1 provide the parts outside the CDR3, is EPEVTQTPSHQVTQMGQEVILRCVPISNHLYFYWYRQILGQKVEFLVSFYNNEISEKSEIFDDQFSVERPDGSNFTLKIRSTKLEDSAMYFCASSGLAGVGNEQFFGPGTRLTVL.

This clonotype has ten or more counts. The CDR3 DNA reads TGTGCCAGCAGCACCGGGGGACTAGCGGGAGTTTTTTATGAGCAGTTCTTC. Translation gives CASSTGGLAGVFYEQFF. The chain has TRBV7-9 and TRBJ2-1, with 14 bases aligning to TRBD2. The germline V gene encodes CDR1 SEHNR and CDR2 FQNEAQ (reference sequence). After removal of 5 bases from V and 8 bases from J, the junction contained 11 bases not matched to a gene. The CDR3 sequence is 17 residues long.

This clonotype was seen more than once but under ten times. V gene TRBV19 combines with J gene TRBJ1-2, with 8 nucleotides matching TRBD1. CDR3 size: 12 residues. J was trimmed by 8 bases and V by 4 bases; bases with no gene match: 3. Looked up from germline, CDR1 is LNHDA and CDR2 is SQIVND (reference sequence). The DNA for the CDR3 is TGTGCCAGTAGTAGACAGGGGAGAGGCTACACCTTC. Encoded protein: CASSRQGRGYTF.

This chain connects TRBV30 to TRBJ2-1; 7 nucleotides line up with TRBD2. V lost 2 bases and J lost 12; bases outside the gene matches: 7. Germline V gene sequence: CDR1 GTSNPN, CDR2 SVGIG (reference sequence). This CDR3 is 12 amino acids long. The CDR3 DNA reads as TGTGCCTGGAGTCCGGTAGCGGGTTGGCAGTTCTTC. This encodes CAWSPVAGWQFF. Supplemented by reference TRBV30 and TRBJ2-1, the full variable domain reads SQTIHQWPATLVQPVGSPLSLECTVEGTSNPNLYWYRQAAGRGLQLLFYSVGIGQISSEVPQNLSASRPQDRQFILSSKKLLLSDSGFYLCAWSPVAGWQFFGPGTRLTVL.

The sample holds many counts of this clonotype. J is TRBJ2-1 and V is TRBV5-6, with 11 bases aligning to TRBD2. V lost 7 bases and J lost 4; bases outside the gene matches: 7. CDR1 is SGHDT, CDR2 YYEEEE, per germline. The CDR3 runs to 15 residues. The CDR3 sequence: CASEPGLAAYNEQFF. CDR3 nucleotide sequence: TGTGCCAGCGAACCGGGACTAGCGGCATACAATGAGCAGTTCTTC.

This clonotype was detected only a few times. The V and J genes are TRBV19 and TRBJ1-2; no reliable D call. Trimming stripped 3 bases from V and 1 base from J, with 6 bases between. This CDR3 is built from 13 residues. In germline, CDR1 is LNHDA, CDR2 SQIVND (reference sequence). The CDR3: CASSMNSNYGYTF. The CDR3 bases are TGTGCCAGTAGTATGAACAGTAACTATGGCTACACCTTC.

V and J are TRBV13 and TRBJ2-7; 8 bases agree with TRBD2. Per the germline V gene, CDR1 is PRHDT and CDR2 is FYEKMQ (reference sequence). V was clipped by 2 bases and J by 7 bases; unmatched bases: 10. The length of the CDR3 is 15 residues. CDR3 sequence (DNA): TGTGCCAGCAGCTTAAGAGCGGGAGTCTCTGGTGAGCAGTACTTC. Translating it yields CASSLRAGVSGEQYF. Filled out from reference TRBV13 and TRBJ2-7, the complete variable domain reads AAGVIQSPRHLIKEKRETATLKCYPIPRHDTVYWYQQGPGQDPQFLISFYEKMQSDKGSIPDRFSAQQFSDYHSELNMSSLELGDSALYFCASSLRAGVSGEQYFGPGTRLTVT.

In its sample, this clonotype was seen many times. This chain links TRBV2 with TRBJ2-7; D is possibly TRBD1 (5 bases). The CDR3 is 14 amino acids. Germline assignment: CDR1 SNHLY and CDR2 FYNNEI. V lost 2 bases, J lost 5 bases, and 13 bases lay in between. CDR3 region: CASSERLTAHEQYF. The CDR3 region has the DNA TGTGCCAGCAGTGAAAGGCTGACAGCCCACGAGCAGTACTTC.

This clonotype was observed a handful of times. The chain combines TRBV20-1 with TRBJ2-7; D is possibly TRBD2 (6 bases). The CDR3 runs to 13 residues. Germline-derived CDR1 and CDR2 are DFQATT and SNEGSKA (reference sequence). V shed 3 bases and J shed 4 bases, with 13 bases lying between them. This CDR3 reads CSARGRDLYEQYF. The CDR3 DNA sequence: TGCAGTGCTAGGGGGCGGGACTTGTACGAGCAGTACTTC.

This clonotype was counted many times. The chain links TRBV3-1 to TRBJ2-1, with D unclear. The CDR3 spans 14 residues. V gave up 4 bases and J gave up 5 bases, with 12 bases separating them. Per the germline V gene, CDR1 is LGHDT and CDR2 is YNNKEL (reference sequence). CDR3 DNA sequence: TGTGCCAGCAGCCGGCCAGCATTCCACAATGAGCAGTTCTTC. The encoded protein is CASSRPAFHNEQFF.

This clonotype was picked up a small number of times. The chain couples TRBV27 to TRBJ1-2; TRBD1 might be the D (6 bases). CDR1 is MNHEY and CDR2 is SMNVEV in the germline V gene (reference sequence). This CDR3 spans 14 amino acids. Trimming took off 3 bases at V and 4 bases at J, with 12 bases between the two ends. CDR3 loop: CASSFRQGSYGYTF. The CDR3 region has the DNA TGTGCCAGCAGTTTTCGGCAGGGGAGCTATGGCTACACCTTC.

This clonotype was counted ten times or more. V is TRBV6-1 and J is TRBJ2-5, with TRBD2 matching 8 bases. This CDR3 is 14 amino acids long. CDR1 MNHNS and CDR2 SASEGT come from the germline V gene. With V trimmed by 7 bases and J by 5 bases, 9 bases remained unmatched. The chain's CDR3 is CASKEREPLETQYF. CDR3 sequence (DNA): TGTGCCAGCAAGGAGCGGGAGCCCCTGGAGACCCAGTACTTC.

This clonotype was seen ten or more times. This chain joins TRBV5-1 and TRBJ2-2, with D possibly TRBD1 on 6 matching bases. Germline V gene sequence: CDR1 SGHRS, CDR2 YFSETQ. There are 15 residues in the CDR3. Trimming removed 4 bases from V and 1 base from J, with 11 bases in between. CDR3 DNA sequence: TGCGCCAGCAGCGAAACGACAGGGAACACCGGGGAGCTGTTTTTT. It encodes CASSETTGNTGELFF.